One and the same sample provided the 13 T cell receptor beta chains below, sequenced in a study of T cells after yellow fever vaccination. TCRdb reprocessed the 5' RACE reads with MiXCR, giving one entry per CDR3 protein. The sample includes about 630,000 distinct CDR3 sequences, over 9% of them seen just once. Here the sequenced sample was PBMCs, taken on the day of the yellow fever booster vaccination. These receptor sequences come from a young man who received the YFV17D yellow fever vaccine.

This clonotype was observed a few times. The CDR3 loop reads CATSRDRGDYGYTF. The CDR3 coding sequence is TGTGCCACCAGCAGAGATCGGGGGGACTATGGCTACACCTTC. The rearrangement uses TRBV15 and TRBJ1-2, with D possibly matching TRBD1 (5 bases). Germline lookup yields CDR1 LNHNV and CDR2 YYDKDF (reference sequence). V was shortened by 0 bases and J by 3 bases, with 8 bases between the two germline ends. This CDR3 comprises 14 residues. Full variable domain (remainder filled in from reference TRBV15 and TRBJ1-2): DAMVIQNPRYQVTQFGKPVTLSCSQTLNHNVMYWYQQKSSQAPKLLFHYYDKDFNNEADTPDNFQSRRPNTSFCFLDIRSPGLGDTAMYLCATSRDRGDYGYTFGSGTRLTVV.

The rearrangement links TRBV5-1 to TRBJ2-3, with TRBD2 matching 14 bases. Germline loops: CDR1 SGHRS, CDR2 YFSETQ. Trimming removed 4 bases from V and 8 bases from J; junction bases left unmatched: 6. The CDR3 covers 15 residues. CDR3 loop: CASSPPGLAGVTQYF. DNA for the CDR3: TGCGCCAGCAGCCCGCCGGGACTAGCGGGAGTTACGCAGTATTTT.

The chain combines TRBV7-6 with TRBJ2-3; 7 bases agree with TRBD1. The CDR3 extends over 15 amino acids. From germline, CDR1 is SGHVS and CDR2 FNYEAQ. With V trimmed by 1 base and J by 1 base, 2 bases remained unmatched. CDR3 amino acids: CASSLGGTGTDTQYF. The CDR3 DNA reads TGTGCCAGCAGCTTAGGAGGGACAGGCACAGATACGCAGTATTTT.

Note on this clonotype: The junction differs from germline at one of its ends, possibly a read error. The V gene is TRBV28, the J gene TRBJ2-7; 7 bases align to TRBD1. Germline-derived CDR1 and CDR2 are MDHEN and SYDVKM. This CDR3 contains 13 residues. CDR3 residues: CASKREGANDQYF. DNA for the CDR3: TGTGCCAGTAAACGTGAGGGGGCGAACGATCAGTACTTC.

The chain carries TRBV10-3 and TRBJ2-1; the D gene is possibly TRBD1 (8 bases). Trimming removed 4 bases from V and 7 bases from J, with 14 bases in between. CDR1 is ENHRY and CDR2 is SYGVKD in the germline V gene. This CDR3 has 14 residues. The CDR3 sequence: CAISASQGGNEQFF. CDR3 DNA: TGTGCCATCAGTGCGTCACAGGGGGGGAATGAGCAGTTCTTC.

The chain uses TRBV5-1 and TRBJ2-3, with 10 bases that match TRBD2. Germline CDR1 and CDR2: SGHRS and YFSETQ. Trimming removed 0 bases from V and 4 bases from J; junction bases left unmatched: 5. The CDR3 consists of 16 residues. CDR3 sequence: CASSLDPAGGADTQYF. CDR3 nucleotides: TGCGCCAGCAGCTTGGACCCAGCGGGAGGGGCAGATACGCAGTATTTT. Supplemented by reference TRBV5-1 and TRBJ2-3, the full variable domain reads KAGVTQTPRYLIKTRGQQVTLSCSPISGHRSVSWYQQTPGQGLQFLFEYFSETQRNKGNFPGRFSGRQFSNSRSEMNVSTLELGDSALYLCASSLDPAGGADTQYFGPGTRLTVL.

In regard to this clonotype: A read error may produce the germline difference seen at one junction end. The V call is TRBV9, the J call TRBJ2-3; 12 bases map to TRBD2. CDR3 length: 15 amino acids. CDR1 and CDR2 from the germline V gene are SGDLS and YYNGEE. This chain's CDR3 is CGSSARTSGTDTQYF. The CDR3, as DNA: TGTGGCAGCAGCGCCCGGACTAGCGGGACGGATACGCAGTATTTT.

The chain joins TRBV6-1 to TRBJ2-7; the D call may be TRBD1 or TRBD2 (5 bases each). This CDR3 contains 13 residues. V lost 4 bases, J lost 4 bases, and 11 bases lay in between. CDR1 MNHNS and CDR2 SASEGT come from the germline V gene. The chain's CDR3 is CASSAGTSYEQYF. The CDR3 DNA follows: TGTGCCAGCAGTGCCGGGACGTCGTACGAGCAGTACTTC.

The chain is built from TRBV6-5 and TRBJ2-1; 12 bases align to TRBD2. Germline assignment: CDR1 MNHEY and CDR2 SVGAGI. There are 16 residues in the CDR3. J was trimmed by 2 bases and V by 5 bases; bases with no gene match: 4. The DNA of the CDR3 is TGTGCCAGCAGTCGACTAGCGGGGGACCCCTACAATGAGCAGTTCTTC. Amino acids: CASSRLAGDPYNEQFF.

This chain connects TRBV12-3 or TRBV12-4 to TRBJ2-7; 9 bases map to TRBD1. V shed 7 bases and J 3 bases; nucleotides not matched to a gene: 7. The CDR3 has 14 residues. CDR3 nucleotide sequence: TGTGCCAGCACCTTCGGACAGGGGAGCTACGAGCAGTACTTC. Translation gives CASTFGQGSYEQYF.

This sequence joins TRBV9 and TRBJ2-5; D might be TRBD1 (5 bases). The CDR3 has 14 residues. V was cut by 4 bases and J by 3 bases, with 13 bases left in between. Germline lookup yields CDR1 SGDLS and CDR2 YYNGEE. The CDR3 region has the DNA TGTGCCAGCAGCCCCTGGGGCAGGGAAGAGACCCAGTACTTC. Its protein product is CASSPWGREETQYF.

The chain couples TRBV29-1 to TRBJ1-1; unclear D gene. Germline V gene sequence: CDR1 SQVTM, CDR2 ANQGSEA. This CDR3 contains 11 residues. V was cut by 8 bases and J by 6 bases, with 13 bases left in between. CDR3 sequence (DNA): TGCAGCCCCGAACGGGTAGCTGAAGCTTTCTTT. Its translation is CSPERVAEAFF.

The chain links TRBV7-2 to TRBJ2-7; D gene unclear. CDR1 SGHTA and CDR2 FQGNSA come from the germline V gene. This CDR3 is 13 amino acids long. The germline V and J ends were trimmed by 5 bases and 6 bases, with 14 bases remaining between them. The CDR3 spells CASSRRMLGEQYF. The CDR3 DNA reads as TGTGCCAGCAGCCGACGGATGCTGGGCGAGCAGTACTTC.